What follows is one TCR beta chain and its context. Its antigen is undetermined. The entry originates in a study of blood T cells in healthy people across ages. The study's findings and limits: Any conclusive comparison of naive versus antigen-experienced cells was prevented by using unsorted PBMCs. Percentage of naive T cells showed a strong correlation with TCR beta diversity.

A J-beta primer mix and a sample-barcoded 5' primer were used in a second PCR of roughly 7 to 12 cycles. Through a template-switch adaptor with 12 random nucleotides, each cDNA molecule received a tag. CDR3-containing paired-end reads numbered at least 2.5 million in each sample. Using its own MiXCR run on the 5' RACE reads, TCRdb lists one record per CDR3 protein. Of about 1.5 million distinct CDR3 sequences in the sample, 42% are singletons; the top ten hold 7% to 9.5%. Trimming took 6 bases from V and 5 from J, leaving 11 bases between them. The CDR3 has 13 amino acids. Germline V lookup: CDR1 MNHEY, CDR2 SVGAGI.

Specimen: blood. The sequence came from a woman younger than 35 in good health. This chain links TRBV6-5 with TRBJ2-1; no firm D call. In nucleotides, the CDR3 is TGTGCCAGCAGCGCCGACTTAAACAATGAGCAGTTCTTC. It is translated as CASSADLNNEQFF.